One sample yielded the 18 T cell receptor beta chains listed below, sequenced in a study of T cell changes during pregnancy in multiple sclerosis. The repertoire was sequenced with immunoSEQ multiplex PCR; TCRdb's copy has only in-frame clones and lacks some. In the table there are more than 70,000 clones, 90% to 95% of which are singletons. Sequenced material: peripheral blood, taken in the second trimester of pregnancy. Receptors were obtained from a female donor with multiple sclerosis, enrolled in a pregnancy study.

The chain is built from TRBV2 and TRBJ1-6; TRBD1 matches 10 bases. J gave up 14 bases and V 4 bases, and 5 bases lay outside the gene matches. The CDR3 spans 13 residues. Germline assignment: CDR1 SNHLY and CDR2 FYNNEI. The CDR3 sequence: CASSGQGADALHF. CDR3 sequence (DNA): TGTGCCAGCAGTGGACAGGGGGCTGATGCCCTCCACTTT.

The chain carries TRBV6-6 and TRBJ2-7, with TRBD2 identical over 7 bases. Trimming at V came to 7 bases and at J to 2 bases, leaving 11 bases not matched to a gene. Germline loops: CDR1 MNHNY, CDR2 SVGAGI (reference sequence). The CDR3 runs 15 residues. The CDR3, as DNA: TGTGCCAGCACCTCAGCGGGGCTCCGGACCTACGAGCAGTACTTC. This encodes CASTSAGLRTYEQYF.

The J gene is TRBJ2-1, the V gene TRBV6-5, with 8 nucleotides matching TRBD1. Unmatched junction bases numbered 5, after V lost 0 bases and J lost 16 bases. Germline CDR1 reads MNHEY; CDR2 reads SVGAGI. This CDR3 comprises 12 residues. CDR3 sequence (DNA): TGTGCCAGCAGTTACTCCGGGACAGGCTTATTCTTC. This codes for CASSYSGTGLFF.

This clone has only one observation. The rearrangement uses TRBV29-1 and TRBJ1-2; D gene unclear. The CDR3 is made up of 15 amino acids. Between the trimmed V and J ends, which lost 0 bases and 1 base, there was a span of 12 bases. Looked up from germline, CDR1 is SQVTM and CDR2 is ANQGSEA. The CDR3 DNA reads TGCAGCGTTGAAGAAAGCCCCAGACTTAACTATGGCTACACCTTC. Translated, it gives CSVEESPRLNYGYTF. The full variable domain, its missing parts supplied by reference TRBV29-1 and TRBJ1-2, is SAVISQKPSRDICQRGTSLTIQCQVDSQVTMMFWYRQQPGQSLTLIATANQGSEATYESGFVIDKFPISRPNLTFSTLTVSNMSPEDSSIYLCSVEESPRLNYGYTFGSGTRLTVV.

The V and J genes are TRBV7-6 and TRBJ2-7, with D possibly TRBD2 on 6 matching bases. The germline CDR1 and CDR2 sequences are SGHVS and FNYEAQ. The CDR3 contains 15 residues. V was shortened by 1 base and J by 4 bases, with 14 bases between the two germline ends. CDR3 in amino acids: CASSLGGGAVYEQYF. The CDR3 DNA is TGTGCCAGCAGCTTAGGTGGCGGGGCTGTATACGAGCAGTACTTC.

The chain joins TRBV6-4 to TRBJ2-2; D possibly corresponds to TRBD2 (5 bases). This CDR3 comprises 14 residues. Trimming shortened V by 3 bases and J by 4 bases, and 9 bases separated the two germline ends. The germline V gene has CDR1 MRHNA and CDR2 SNTAGT. The chain's CDR3 is CASSDGLSTGELFF. The CDR3 DNA follows: TGTGCCAGCAGTGATGGACTCAGCACCGGGGAGCTGTTTTTT.

The chain uses TRBV27 and TRBJ2-2; tentatively, D is TRBD2 (6 bases). The germline CDR1 and CDR2 sequences are MNHEY and SMNVEV (reference sequence). The ends were cut back, 6 bases at V and 4 bases at J, with 12 bases in the middle. The CDR3 is 14 amino acids. CDR3 in amino acids: CASSLSRGTGELFF. Written as DNA, the CDR3 is TGTGCCAGCAGCCTCTCGCGGGGCACCGGGGAGCTGTTTTTT.

The rearrangement uses TRBV9 and TRBJ2-5; the match to TRBD2 covers 7 bases. Unmatched junction bases numbered 15, after V lost 1 base and J lost 0 bases. The CDR3 sequence is 19 residues long. Germline CDR1 is SGDLS and CDR2 is YYNGEE. CDR3 coding DNA: TGTGCCAGCAGCGTAAGCCCGTCTTGGGAGGGCGGGTACCAAGAGACCCAGTACTTC. This gives the protein CASSVSPSWEGGYQETQYF.

The genes are TRBV27 and TRBJ1-5; D remains unclear. Germline V lookup: CDR1 MNHEY, CDR2 SMNVEV (reference sequence). There are 16 residues in the CDR3. The germline V and J ends were trimmed by 3 bases and 6 bases, with 18 bases remaining between them. This CDR3 is CASSFGTGEVAQPQHF. The DNA for the CDR3 is TGTGCCAGCAGTTTTGGAACCGGGGAGGTGGCTCAGCCCCAGCATTTT.

The J gene is TRBJ1-1, the V gene TRBV5-4; D perhaps matches TRBD1 (5 bases). This CDR3 spans 14 amino acids. V was clipped by 0 bases and J by 1 base, with 7 bases between them. Looked up from germline, CDR1 is SGHNT and CDR2 is YYREEE (reference sequence). CDR3 DNA: TGTGCCAGCAGCTTGGACACAGGGAACACTGAAGCTTTCTTT. Translation: CASSLDTGNTEAFF.

The CDR3 DNA is TGCGCCAGTACCCCCTGGGGACAGACTGTCCCGTTCTTC. Translated: CASTPWGQTVPFF. The chain has TRBV10-1 and TRBJ2-1, with 7 bases identical to TRBD1. The junction had 17 bases not matched to a gene; V was cut back by 9 bases and J by 15 bases. The CDR3 length is 13 residues. The V gene's germline CDR1 is WNHNN and CDR2 SYGVQD (reference sequence).

Turning to this clone: An end of the junction does not agree with germline; a read error may underlie this. This chain uses TRBV7-7 with TRBJ2-5, with D uncertain. The CDR3 loop spans 13 amino acids. Germline V gene sequence: CDR1 SSHAT, CDR2 FNYEAQ (reference sequence). CDR3 DNA: TGTGCTAGCAGTCGAGCCCCCAGGGAGACCCAGTACTTC. It encodes CASSRAPRETQYF.

The chain combines TRBV12-5 with TRBJ2-5; possibly TRBD1 for D (7 bases). V lost 0 bases to trimming and J lost 5 bases, with 13 bases between them. CDR3 length equals 15 residues. Per the germline V gene, CDR1 is LGHNT and CDR2 is FRNRAP. The chain's CDR3 is CASGLVEGARETQYF. The CDR3 nucleotides are TGTGCTAGTGGTTTGGTGGAGGGGGCGAGGGAGACCCAGTACTTC. The entire variable domain, with the rest obtained from reference TRBV12-5 and TRBJ2-5, is as follows: DARVTQTPRHKVTEMGQEVTMRCQPILGHNTVFWYRQTMMQGLELLAYFRNRAPLDDSGMPKDRFSAEMPDATLATLKIQPSEPRDSAVYFCASGLVEGARETQYFGPGTRLLVL.

The chain carries TRBV6-5 and TRBJ1-2; TRBD1 might be the D (5 bases). Trimming removed 5 bases from V and 4 bases from J, with 17 bases in between. Germline CDR1 reads MNHEY; CDR2 reads SVGAGI. The CDR3 totals 15 residues. The CDR3 bases are TGTGCCAGCAGTCGCCTAGCCGGAGGGGTCTATGGCTACACCTTC. Protein: CASSRLAGGVYGYTF.

The chain recombines TRBV6-6 with TRBJ2-7; 10 bases agree with TRBD1. Germline assignment: CDR1 MNHNY and CDR2 SVGAGI (reference sequence). V was clipped by 4 bases and J by 5 bases; unmatched bases: 8. The CDR3 has 15 amino acids. The DNA for the CDR3 is TGTGCCAGCAGTTTCGGAGACAGGGGGCGGAACGAGCAGTACTTC. Amino acids: CASSFGDRGRNEQYF.

The chain combines TRBV2 with TRBJ2-1; 7 nucleotides match TRBD2. V gave up 1 base and J gave up 9 bases; unmatched junction bases: 9. Per the germline V gene, CDR1 is SNHLY and CDR2 is FYNNEI. The CDR3 is 15 residues long. Here the CDR3 reads CASSEEPSGNFEQFF. For the CDR3, the DNA is TGTGCCAGCAGTGAAGAGCCTAGCGGAAACTTTGAGCAGTTCTTC.

The J gene is TRBJ1-5, the V gene TRBV5-8, with a tentative D call TRBD1 (5 bases). Per germline, CDR1 SGHTS and CDR2 YDEGEE. Trimming removed 4 bases at V and 7 bases at J, with 15 bases between. The CDR3 sequence is 14 residues long. CDR3 residues: CASSRGGTYQPQHF. Written as DNA, the CDR3 is TGTGCCAGCAGCAGGGGAGGGACCTACCAGCCCCAGCATTTT.

The V gene is TRBV5-1, the J gene TRBJ1-1, with D unclear. CDR1 is SGHRS, CDR2 YFSETQ, per germline. CDR3 length: 13 residues. Between the trimmed V and J ends, which lost 0 bases and 7 bases, there was a span of 10 bases. The CDR3 DNA follows: TGCGCCAGCAGCTTGGTCGGGGAGCATGAAGCTTTCTTT. This gives the protein CASSLVGEHEAFF.